Given below is one T cell receptor (beta chain) in context. This entry comes from a study of blood T cell repertoires in COVID-19. Study context: COVID-19 samples collected from the United States, Italy and Spain covered acute and convalescent phases.

Authors' analysis steps: The authors estimated nucleated cell counts from reference gene primer amplification. TCRdb's copy holds only in-frame clones and misses some; the assay was immunoSEQ multiplex PCR. Clone size and V and J calls were adopted from that table, with D and trimming inferred from the DNA. The sample holds 60,000 to 90,000 clones, around 80% seen once. This CDR3 comprises 14 residues. V shed 7 bases and J shed 8 bases, with 20 bases lying between them. The germline CDR1 and CDR2 sequences are MNHEY and SVGAGI. The sample taken for sequencing was peripheral blood. The chain employs TRBV6-5 and TRBJ1-2; D unresolved. The clonotype was recovered from a man aged 55 to 70 with active or convalescent COVID-19. CDR3 nucleotide sequence: TGTGCCAGCACCCTAGGGAGCGGGGAGGGAGGCTACACCTTC. Amino acid sequence: CASTLGSGEGGYTF.